One sample yielded the 3 T cell receptor beta chains listed below, sequenced in a study of long-term antiretroviral therapy in people with HIV (dated by TCRdb to the early 2020s). The immunoSEQ hsTCRB v3.0 assay was used at survey level resolution to sequence the TRB variable region. Not all clones reach the TCRdb copy of this immuneACCESS table, which keeps in-frame sequences only. Checked studies attribute under half of the gap to unresolved V genes and leave the rest unexplained. This sample is represented by 9,500 to 15,000 clones; around three quarters of them were singletons. The ten largest clones add up to around 10% of the sample. Here the sequenced sample was unsorted PBMCs, taken 0.8 years before starting antiretroviral therapy. The receptors originated from a woman aged 35 to 49 with HIV.

The rearrangement joins TRBV5-1 to TRBJ2-3; 9 nucleotides agree with TRBD2. V shed 2 bases, J shed 3 bases, and the junction held 10 bases outside the gene matches. The V gene's germline CDR1 is SGHRS and CDR2 YFSETQ. This CDR3 spans 17 amino acids. The CDR3 spells CASSFGPREGLTDTQYF. The CDR3 DNA is TGCGCCAGCAGCTTCGGCCCGCGGGAGGGATTAACAGATACGCAGTATTTT.

The chain links TRBV5-1 to TRBJ1-1; D call uncertain. Germline assignment: CDR1 SGHRS and CDR2 YFSETQ. The V end was cut by 4 bases, the J end by 1 base, with 14 bases between. This CDR3 contains 15 residues. The CDR3 DNA follows: TGCGCCAGCAGCCCCGAATCCCGTTGGAACACTGAAGCTTTCTTT. Translation: CASSPESRWNTEAFF.

This chain links TRBV10-3 with TRBJ2-7; D is ambiguous. The germline V and J ends were trimmed by 0 bases and 6 bases, with 3 bases remaining between them. This CDR3 has 11 amino acids. CDR1 is ENHRY, CDR2 SYGVKD, per germline. CDR3 nucleotides: TGTGCCATCAGTGAGTCAATCGAGCAGTACTTC. This translates into CAISESIEQYF.